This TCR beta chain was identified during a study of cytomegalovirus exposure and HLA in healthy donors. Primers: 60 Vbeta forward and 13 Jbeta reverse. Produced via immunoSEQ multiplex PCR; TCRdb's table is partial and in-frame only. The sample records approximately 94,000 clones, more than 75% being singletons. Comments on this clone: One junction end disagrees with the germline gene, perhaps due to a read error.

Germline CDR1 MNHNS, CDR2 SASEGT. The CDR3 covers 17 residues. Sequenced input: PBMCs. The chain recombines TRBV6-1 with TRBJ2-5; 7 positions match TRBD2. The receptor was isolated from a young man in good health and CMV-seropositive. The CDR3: CASSEEGVGGHEETRYF. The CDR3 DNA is TGTGCCAGCAGTGAAGAGGGTGTGGGAGGGCACGAAGAGACCCGGTACTTC.